Below are 28 T cell receptor beta chains sequenced from a single sample in a study of cytomegalovirus exposure and HLA in healthy donors. 60 Vbeta and 13 Jbeta primers were used in PCR. The table came from immunoSEQ multiplex PCR; TCRdb's copy has only in-frame clones and leaves some out. The table lists 150,000 to 200,000 clones, less than 80% of them singletons. Specimen: PBMCs. The origin of the receptors is a man aged 18-30 years in good health and CMV-seronegative.

The CDR3 is CASSKQAGGVNTEAFF. In DNA form, the CDR3 reads TGTGCCAGCAGCAAGCAAGCAGGGGGTGTAAACACTGAAGCTTTCTTT. V is TRBV7-3 and J is TRBJ1-1; 7 nucleotides match TRBD1. Germline CDR1 is SGHTA and CDR2 is FQGTGA. The CDR3 is made up of 16 amino acids. V shed 5 bases, J shed 2 bases, and the junction held 11 bases outside the gene matches.

The J gene is TRBJ1-2, the V gene TRBV9; TRBD1 might be the D (6 bases). This CDR3 comprises 14 residues. Deletions cut 4 bases from V and 4 bases from J, with 14 bases between. Germline V gene data show CDR1 as SGDLS and CDR2 as YYNGEE. The CDR3: CASSPGGDIYGYTF. CDR3 in DNA: TGTGCCAGCAGCCCCGGGGGGGACATCTATGGCTACACCTTC.

The rearrangement links TRBV10-3 to TRBJ1-6; TRBD1 matches 7 bases. V lost 0 bases to trimming and J lost 5 bases; unmatched junction nucleotides: 1. CDR3 size: 15 residues. Germline-derived CDR1 and CDR2 are ENHRY and SYGVKD. The CDR3 reads CAISESGTDNSPLHF. The CDR3, as DNA: TGTGCCATCAGTGAGTCGGGGACAGATAATTCACCCCTCCACTTT.

The sample holds a few counts of this clone. The chain has TRBV27 and TRBJ2-3; tentatively, D is TRBD2 (5 bases). From germline, CDR1 is MNHEY and CDR2 SMNVEV (reference sequence). The CDR3 extends over 16 amino acids. Trimming took 2 bases from V and 1 from J, leaving 13 bases between them. Here the CDR3 DNA reads TGTGCCAGCAGTTTACTAGGGCTAGCCGGCACAGATACGCAGTATTTT. Amino acid sequence: CASSLLGLAGTDTQYF.

The chain employs TRBV5-1 and TRBJ1-1; 8 bases match TRBD1. Losses at the gene ends were 4 bases for V and 0 bases for J; bases not matched to a gene: 8. The germline CDR1 and CDR2 sequences are SGHRS and YFSETQ. There are 16 residues in the CDR3. The DNA of the CDR3 is TGCGCCAGCAGCCCTGGGACAGGCGTGCTGAACACTGAAGCTTTCTTT. Residues: CASSPGTGVLNTEAFF.

J is TRBJ2-3 and V is TRBV18, with 13 nucleotides matching TRBD2. CDR3 length: 16 amino acids. CDR1 KGHSH and CDR2 LQKENI come from the germline V gene. V was clipped by 4 bases and J by 4 bases; unmatched bases: 5. Here the CDR3 DNA reads TGTGCCAGCTCACTCCGGACTAGCGGGAGTGCAGATACGCAGTATTTT. Protein sequence: CASSLRTSGSADTQYF.

This chain connects TRBV5-4 to TRBJ2-7; TRBD1 matches at 8 bases. This CDR3 spans 13 amino acids. V lost 4 bases, J lost 5 bases, and 5 bases stayed unmatched. Germline lookup yields CDR1 SGHNT and CDR2 YYREEE (reference sequence). CDR3 nucleotide sequence: TGTGCCAGCAGCCCCCCGGACAGGGACGAGCAGTACTTC. This sequence encodes CASSPPDRDEQYF.

The chain links TRBV6-5 to TRBJ1-6, with D possibly TRBD1 on 5 matching bases. The CDR3 consists of 12 residues. Germline values: CDR1 MNHEY, CDR2 SVGAGI. The V gene lost 8 bases and the J gene lost 10 bases, with 12 bases spanning the gap. The CDR3 region is CASSGSGSPLHF. In DNA form, the CDR3 reads TGTGCCAGCTCAGGGTCGGGCTCACCCCTCCACTTT.

The chain joins TRBV29-1 to TRBJ1-1; 7 bases fit TRBD1. Germline loops: CDR1 SQVTM, CDR2 ANQGSEA. V dropped 4 bases and J dropped 1; count of bases not matched to a gene: 9. The CDR3 contains 15 residues. The DNA for the CDR3 is TGCAGCGTTGTAGGATGGGGACAGCGGAACACTGAAGCTTTCTTT. This codes for CSVVGWGQRNTEAFF.

J is TRBJ2-5 and V is TRBV29-1; maybe TRBD2 (6 bases). Deletions cut 6 bases from V and 11 bases from J, with 22 bases between. The CDR3 has 13 residues. Germline CDR1 reads SQVTM; CDR2 reads ANQGSEA. The CDR3 DNA follows: TGCAGCGTCGGCTTAGCGGTACTGAGGGAGCAGTACTTC. Its translation: CSVGLAVLREQYF.

The chain couples TRBV6-5 to TRBJ2-7, with a tentative D call TRBD2 (7 bases). The V gene's germline CDR1 is MNHEY and CDR2 SVGAGI. This CDR3 region has 13 residues. Trimming removed 3 bases from V and 6 bases from J, with 12 bases in between. CDR3 amino acids: CASSYTRGAEQYF. CDR3 sequence (DNA): TGTGCCAGCAGTTATACCCGGGGGGCCGAGCAGTACTTC.

This clone was observed a few times. The CDR3, as DNA: TGTGCCAGCAGCTTCCCGGGTAGCTCCTACGAGCAGTACTTC. This sequence encodes CASSFPGSSYEQYF. This chain connects TRBV5-4 to TRBJ2-5; D unclear. The DNA end is more similar to TRBJ2-7, so the J call may be wrong. The CDR3 length is 14 residues. Germline V gene sequence: CDR1 SGHNT, CDR2 YYREEE (reference sequence).

In the case of this clone: One junction end does not reproduce the germline sequence, and a read error may be involved. V gene TRBV6-1 combines with J gene TRBJ2-1; D is perhaps TRBD1 (6 bases). The CDR3 loop spans 16 amino acids. In germline, CDR1 is MNHNS, CDR2 SASEGT. The CDR3 protein is CASSEAIRGPYNEQFF. For the CDR3, the DNA is TGTGCCAGCAGTGAAGCCATCAGGGGTCCCTATAATGAGCAGTTCTTC.

The chain employs TRBV19 and TRBJ2-5; 7 bases map to TRBD2. Trimming cost V 1 base and J 7 bases; bases outside gene matches: 12. This CDR3 comprises 16 residues. CDR1 is LNHDA and CDR2 is SQIVND in the germline V gene (reference sequence). DNA for the CDR3: TGTGCCAGTAGTATAGTGGCCGGGAGCGGGGCGGGGACCCAGTACTTC. It specifies CASSIVAGSGAGTQYF.

V usage is TRBV19 and J usage is TRBJ2-5; 7 positions match TRBD2. Germline V gene data show CDR1 as LNHDA and CDR2 as SQIVND (reference sequence). This CDR3 spans 15 amino acids. Trimming cost V 1 base and J 0 bases; bases outside gene matches: 2. The CDR3 reads CASSIGGSNQETQYF. DNA for the CDR3: TGTGCCAGTAGTATAGGCGGGAGTAACCAAGAGACCCAGTACTTC.

V gene TRBV5-1 combines with J gene TRBJ2-1, with a possible D match to TRBD1 (5 bases). CDR1 is SGHRS, CDR2 YFSETQ, per germline. There are 15 residues in the CDR3. The V gene lost 5 bases and the J gene lost 2 bases, with 14 bases spanning the gap. The CDR3 spells CASRLADSAYNEQFF. In DNA form, the CDR3 reads TGCGCCAGCAGACTGGCCGACAGCGCCTACAATGAGCAGTTCTTC. Full variable domain (remainder filled in from reference TRBV5-1 and TRBJ2-1): KAGVTQTPRYLIKTRGQQVTLSCSPISGHRSVSWYQQTPGQGLQFLFEYFSETQRNKGNFPGRFSGRQFSNSRSEMNVSTLELGDSALYLCASRLADSAYNEQFFGPGTRLTVL.

The chain carries TRBV12-5 and TRBJ1-1; 8 positions match TRBD1. The junction had 8 bases not matched to a gene; V was cut back by 6 bases and J by 11 bases. CDR3 length: 12 amino acids. Germline V lookup: CDR1 LGHNT, CDR2 FRNRAP. CDR3 in DNA: TGTGCTAGTGGCCAAGGACAGGGAGGTGCTTTCTTT. This sequence encodes CASGQGQGGAFF.

The chain recombines TRBV9 with TRBJ1-5; TRBD1 matches 7 bases. The V segment lost 0 bases and the J segment 4 bases; nucleotides outside the gene matches: 13. Germline V CDR1 and CDR2: SGDLS, YYNGEE. There are 18 residues in the CDR3. DNA for the CDR3: TGTGCCAGCAGCGTAGGAGTTTTGGTGGGACAGTCAAATCAGCCCCAGCATTTT. Translated: CASSVGVLVGQSNQPQHF. The whole variable domain, filled in from reference TRBV9 and TRBJ1-5, reads DSGVTQTPKHLITATGQRVTLRCSPRSGDLSVYWYQQSLDQGLQFLIQYYNGEERAKGNILERFSAQQFPDLHSELNLSSLELGDSALYFCASSVGVLVGQSNQPQHFGDGTRLSIL.

The sample holds a few counts of this clone. V is TRBV6-5 and J is TRBJ1-2; D is possibly TRBD1 (5 bases). Germline V gene lookup returns CDR1 MNHEY and CDR2 SVGAGI. The CDR3 totals 14 residues. V dropped 2 bases and J dropped 8 bases, with 15 bases sitting between them. The CDR3 sequence is CASSYLPGSGGYTF. Here the CDR3 DNA reads TGTGCCAGCAGTTACCTTCCAGGGTCTGGCGGCTACACCTTC.

The chain employs TRBV10-1 and TRBJ2-7; TRBD2 might be the D (6 bases). Germline assignment: CDR1 WNHNN and CDR2 SYGVQD (reference sequence). Trimming took 3 bases from V and 4 from J, leaving 16 bases between them. The CDR3 is 15 residues long. In nucleotides, the CDR3 is TGCGCCAGCAGTGACCCGCGGTCAGGGAGGTACGAGCAGTACTTC. Amino acid sequence: CASSDPRSGRYEQYF.

This clone occurred a few times. The chain employs TRBV19 and TRBJ1-1; TRBD1 matches 7 bases. The junction had 12 bases not matched to a gene; V was cut back by 8 bases and J by 0 bases. The CDR3 runs to 16 residues. CDR1 LNHDA and CDR2 SQIVND come from the germline V gene (reference sequence). DNA of the CDR3: TGTGCCAGTTGGAAGGGGGCAGGGAGCTTGAACACTGAAGCTTTCTTT. Translating it yields CASWKGAGSLNTEAFF. The full variable domain, rest sourced from reference TRBV19 and TRBJ1-1, is DGGITQSPKYLFRKEGQNVTLSCEQNLNHDAMYWYRQDPGQGLRLIYYSQIVNDFQKGDIAEGYSVSREKKESFPLTVTSAQKNPTAFYLCASWKGAGSLNTEAFFGQGTRLTVV.

This chain links TRBV5-1 with TRBJ1-4; 9 bases agree with TRBD1. With 4 bases clipped from V and 10 bases from J, the junction kept 20 bases outside the gene matches. The germline gives CDR1 SGHRS, CDR2 YFSETQ. CDR3 length: 18 amino acids. The CDR3 reads CASSPVVGQGIWGGKLFF. As DNA, the CDR3 is TGCGCCAGCAGCCCTGTCGTGGGACAGGGCATATGGGGCGGAAAACTGTTTTTT.

This clone was recorded a few times. This chain links TRBV2 with TRBJ1-1; 9 bases line up with TRBD1. Trimming cost V 8 bases and J 5 bases; bases outside gene matches: 15. Germline values: CDR1 SNHLY, CDR2 FYNNEI. The CDR3 covers 16 residues. The CDR3 region is CASGGSNRGQKTEAFF. CDR3 DNA sequence: TGTGCCAGCGGAGGATCTAACAGGGGGCAAAAGACTGAAGCTTTCTTT. Together with reference TRBV2 and TRBJ1-1, the CDR3 gives the full variable domain: EPEVTQTPSHQVTQMGQEVILRCVPISNHLYFYWYRQILGQKVEFLVSFYNNEISEKSEIFDDQFSVERPDGSNFTLKIRSTKLEDSAMYFCASGGSNRGQKTEAFFGQGTRLTVV.

CDR3 bases: TGTGCCTGGAGTGTAGCAGGGGGCACTGAAGCTTTCTTT. It yields the protein CAWSVAGGTEAFF. The V gene is TRBV30, the J gene TRBJ1-1, with TRBD1 identical over 7 bases. J gave up 4 bases and V 0 bases, and 2 bases lay outside the gene matches. The CDR3 totals 13 residues. Germline CDR1 and CDR2: GTSNPN and SVGIG (reference sequence).

The V gene is TRBV28, the J gene TRBJ2-7, with TRBD1 identical over 9 bases. From germline, CDR1 is MDHEN and CDR2 SYDVKM. The CDR3 totals 14 residues. V lost 5 bases, J lost 5 bases, and 7 bases stayed unmatched. CDR3 protein: CASSHRGQRDEQYF. CDR3 nucleotides: TGTGCCAGCAGTCACAGGGGGCAAAGGGACGAGCAGTACTTC.

CDR3 amino acids: CASSLTGRGFRRAQHF. The CDR3 nucleotides are TGTGCCAGCAGTTTAACGGGCAGGGGGTTTAGGAGGGCCCAGCATTTT. The chain employs TRBV28 and TRBJ1-5, with 7 bases lining up with TRBD1. V gave up 2 bases and J gave up 11 bases; unmatched junction bases: 15. This CDR3 is built from 16 residues. CDR1 MDHEN and CDR2 SYDVKM come from the germline V gene.

The CDR3 sequence is CASSTSSGREQFF. Written as DNA, the CDR3 is TGTGCCAGCAGCACTTCTAGCGGTCGTGAGCAGTTCTTC. The chain employs TRBV7-3 and TRBJ2-1; 7 nucleotides match TRBD2. CDR1 is SGHTA, CDR2 FQGTGA, per germline. J gave up 9 bases and V 5 bases, and 7 bases lay outside the gene matches. This CDR3 has 13 amino acids.

V gene TRBV30 combines with J gene TRBJ1-1; no reliable D call. Germline assignment: CDR1 GTSNPN and CDR2 SVGIG (reference sequence). There are 13 residues in the CDR3. V lost 0 bases and J 5 bases, leaving 10 bases between the germline ends. CDR3 nucleotides: TGTGCCTGGAGTGTATCAGGTTGGACTGAAGCTTTCTTT. It is translated as CAWSVSGWTEAFF.